One sample yielded the 10 T cell receptor beta chains listed below, sequenced in a study of T cell repertoires in cytomegalovirus infection. TCRdb re-derived calls from the reads in MiXCR, one entry per CDR3 protein. In the table there are some 920,000 distinct CDR3 sequences, around 29% of which are singletons. Their target antigens are unknown. Material: cultured CD8+ T cells from PBMCs, obtained from culture after CMV antigen stimulation. These TCRs come from a human donor in good health (CMV status not recorded). Some clones in this sample may be carry-over from other donors' samples.

This clonotype was seen once. The chain uses TRBV5-6 and TRBJ2-1, with a tentative D call TRBD2 (5 bases). This CDR3 contains 15 residues. The germline V gene has CDR1 SGHDT and CDR2 YYEEEE. V shed 1 base and J shed 0 bases, with 8 bases lying between them. The CDR3 DNA sequence: TGTGCCAGCAGCTTGTTTGCGGGCTCCTACAATGAGCAGTTCTTC. Translation: CASSLFAGSYNEQFF.

This clonotype has a count of ten or more. V usage is TRBV7-8 and J usage is TRBJ2-7; 7 bases align to TRBD1. V trimming: 5 bases; J trimming: 4 bases; junction bases outside the gene matches: 8. Germline-derived CDR1 and CDR2 are SGHVS and FQNEAQ. The CDR3 loop spans 14 amino acids. CDR3 residues: CASSAYRGPYEQYV. CDR3 DNA sequence: TGTGCCAGCAGCGCCTACAGGGGTCCATACGAGCAGTACGTC.

This clonotype was seen repeatedly, ten times or more. The rearrangement uses TRBV4-2 and TRBJ1-2; D ambiguous. Trimming left V 0 bases short and J 4 bases short, with 18 bases between. This CDR3 spans 17 amino acids. Germline loops: CDR1 LGHNA, CDR2 YNFKEQ. CDR3 bases: TGTGCCAGCAGCCAAGATGTGAACGGGGTTGGGTTCTATGGCTACACCTTC. The encoded protein is CASSQDVNGVGFYGYTF.

The chain links TRBV6-8 to TRBJ2-7; 8 bases agree with TRBD1. The CDR3 is 15 residues long. Per germline, CDR1 MNHGY and CDR2 SAAAGT. Germline trimming cut 6 bases from V and 6 bases from J; bases unmatched to any gene: 13. The CDR3: CASSPDRGLLVEQYV. CDR3 sequence (DNA): TGTGCCAGCAGCCCTGACAGGGGCCTCTTAGTCGAGCAGTACGTC.

This chain joins TRBV7-3 and TRBJ2-1; D gene unclear. CDR1 is SGHTA, CDR2 FQGTGA, per germline. The V and J ends lost 2 bases and 9 bases respectively, with 11 bases between them. The CDR3 totals 13 residues. The CDR3 DNA is TGTGCCAGCAGCTTACATCCTAAACGTGAGCAGTTCTTC. Amino acids: CASSLHPKREQFF.

The V and J genes are TRBV6-2 or TRBV6-3 and TRBJ1-1; no definite D call. Germline CDR1 is MNHEY and CDR2 is SVGEGT. The V gene lost 2 bases and the J gene lost 8 bases, with 9 bases spanning the gap. CDR3 length: 12 residues. The CDR3 DNA reads TGTGCCAGCAGTTACCTGGCCTTCGAAGCTTTCTTT. Amino acid sequence: CASSYLAFEAFF.

The genes are TRBV28 and TRBJ2-7; perhaps TRBD1 as D (5 bases). V was shortened by 5 bases and J by 0 bases, with 11 bases between the two germline ends. CDR3 length: 14 residues. Germline V gene lookup returns CDR1 MDHEN and CDR2 SYDVKM. The CDR3 region has the DNA TGTGCCAGCAGTACCCGACAGAGCTCCTACGAGCAGTACGTC. Translated, it gives CASSTRQSSYEQYV.

This clonotype was observed a few times. The chain has TRBV27 and TRBJ2-5; tentatively, D is TRBD1 (6 bases). The CDR3 sequence is 14 residues long. Per the germline V gene, CDR1 is MNHEY and CDR2 is SMNVEV (reference sequence). The ends were cut back, 6 bases at V and 1 base at J, with 12 bases in the middle. CDR3 nucleotides: TGTGCCAGCAGGCTACAGGGTTTCCAAGAGACCCAGTACTTC. Translating gives CASRLQGFQETQYF.

This clonotype was counted at least ten times. The V gene is TRBV6-2 or TRBV6-3, the J gene TRBJ2-3; D is undetermined. The CDR3 loop spans 14 amino acids. Trimming removed 2 bases from V and 0 bases from J, with 6 bases in between. The germline CDR1 and CDR2 sequences are MNHEY and SVGEGT. The CDR3 region is CASSYQGSTDTQYF. The DNA of the CDR3 is TGTGCCAGCAGTTACCAAGGCAGCACAGATACGCAGTATTTT.

The table lists this clonotype with a few counts. This chain joins TRBV7-6 and TRBJ2-7, with 10 bases identical to TRBD2. V was clipped by 1 base and J by 5 bases; unmatched bases: 8. Germline CDR1 reads SGHVS; CDR2 reads FNYEAQ. The CDR3 runs to 16 residues. The CDR3 region has the DNA TGTGCCAGCAGCTTAGAGGTTAGCGGGGGGTTCGACGAGCAGTACTTC. Amino acid sequence: CASSLEVSGGFDEQYF. Drawing the rest from reference TRBV7-6 and TRBJ2-7, the complete variable domain is GAGVSQSPRYKVTKRGQDVALRCDPISGHVSLYWYRQALGQGPEFLTYFNYEAQQDKSGLPNDRFSAERPEGSISTLTIQRTEQRDSAMYRCASSLEVSGGFDEQYFGPGTRLTVT.